This record looks at one T cell receptor beta chain sequence and its context. Clones were sequenced by immunoSEQ multiplex PCR, and TCRdb holds only the in-frame ones, with some missing. The repertoire holds around 730,000 clones, 70% to 90% seen once, with roughly 0.01% in the top ten. The entry originates in a study of shared T cell receptors in the human thymus. Trimming shortened V by 0 bases and J by 8 bases, and 14 bases separated the two germline ends. CDR1 and CDR2 (germline): SGDLS, YYNGEE. This CDR3 contains 15 residues. A further study also used this sample, focusing on human thymus T cells. As reported in that work: Thymic material originated from resections removed in the course of corrective heart surgery. What related research reported was that thymic repertoires overlapped highly among unrelated individuals.

The V and J genes are TRBV9 and TRBJ1-4; D not resolved. Input material: thymocytes. The TCR originated in a girl under three years old with a congenital heart defect. CDR3: CASSVADKRKEKLFF. The DNA for the CDR3 is TGTGCCAGCAGCGTAGCCGACAAAAGGAAGGAAAAACTGTTTTTT. Supplemented by reference TRBV9 and TRBJ1-4, the full variable domain reads DSGVTQTPKHLITATGQRVTLRCSPRSGDLSVYWYQQSLDQGLQFLIQYYNGEERAKGNILERFSAQQFPDLHSELNLSSLELGDSALYFCASSVADKRKEKLFFGSGTQLSVL.